Following are 24 T cell receptor beta chains from one sample sequenced in a study of T cell responses to AZD1222 COVID-19 vaccine. The assay was immunoSEQ multiplex PCR, and TCRdb's table has in-frame clones only and misses some. In the table there are about 88,000 clones, roughly 90% of which are singletons. Material: peripheral blood, obtained on day 0 of AZD1222 vaccination. Every receptor here comes from an adult in good health.

This chain links TRBV5-1 with TRBJ2-1; the match to TRBD2 covers 10 bases. V lost 4 bases and J lost 0; bases outside the gene matches: 4. The length of the CDR3 is 16 residues. Germline V gene lookup returns CDR1 SGHRS and CDR2 YFSETQ. The CDR3 DNA follows: TGCGCCAGCAGCCCAAGCGGGGGGGCCTCCTACAATGAGCAGTTCTTC. Its protein product is CASSPSGGASYNEQFF.

This clone was seen only once. The J gene is TRBJ2-1, the V gene TRBV9, with TRBD2 matching over 8 bases. With V trimmed by 0 bases and J by 3 bases, 2 bases remained unmatched. This CDR3 contains 15 residues. The germline CDR1 and CDR2 sequences are SGDLS and YYNGEE. The CDR3, as DNA: TGTGCCAGCAGCGTAGGCGGGGGGAACTACAATGAGCAGTTCTTC. Translating it yields CASSVGGGNYNEQFF.

This rearrangement joins TRBV10-3 to TRBJ1-6; D is possibly TRBD1 (6 bases). Germline CDR1 reads ENHRY; CDR2 reads SYGVKD. V was shortened by 6 bases and J by 8 bases, with 23 bases between the two germline ends. The CDR3 spans 17 residues. CDR3 amino acids: CAISKDLPGQGYSPLHF. For the CDR3, the DNA is TGTGCCATCAGCAAAGATTTGCCCGGCCAGGGGTATTCACCCCTCCACTTT.

This clone was detected once. The same CDR3 also results from other DNA sequences found in this sample. This rearrangement joins TRBV3-1 (or the pseudogene TRBV3-2) to TRBJ1-1; D uncertain. Germline loops: CDR1 LGHDT, CDR2 YNNKEL (reference sequence). This CDR3 is 12 amino acids long. Trimming cost V 1 base and J 0 bases, with 0 bases left between them. The CDR3 sequence: CASSQVNTEAFF. The CDR3 region has the DNA TGTGCCAGCAGCCAAGTGAACACTGAAGCTTTCTTT.

The chain couples TRBV7-6 to TRBJ2-1; D is ambiguous. V lost 1 base and J 0 bases, leaving 4 bases between the germline ends. The germline CDR1 and CDR2 sequences are SGHVS and FNYEAQ. The CDR3 covers 14 residues. The CDR3 nucleotides are TGTGCCAGCAGCTTAGGGAGCTCCTACAATGAGCAGTTCTTC. Translating it yields CASSLGSSYNEQFF.

The chain couples TRBV19 to TRBJ1-5; 8 positions agree with TRBD1. Germline V lookup: CDR1 LNHDA, CDR2 SQIVND (reference sequence). V gave up 7 bases and J gave up 7 bases; unmatched junction bases: 15. This CDR3 has 16 residues. The DNA for the CDR3 is TGTGCCAGTATGAAGATTGGACAGGGAGGGAACCAGCCCCAGCATTTT. Protein product: CASMKIGQGGNQPQHF.

The J gene is TRBJ2-7, the V gene TRBV30; 7 bases line up with TRBD2. This CDR3 is 14 amino acids long. CDR1 and CDR2 from the germline V gene are GTSNPN and SVGIG (reference sequence). J was trimmed by 6 bases and V by 2 bases; bases with no gene match: 10. CDR3 nucleotides: TGTGCCTGGAGTCCCGAGGGAGGGCAGGGCGAGCAGTACTTC. This sequence encodes CAWSPEGGQGEQYF.

This chain links TRBV2 with TRBJ2-7; possibly TRBD1 for D (6 bases). This CDR3 is built from 12 residues. Germline lookup yields CDR1 SNHLY and CDR2 FYNNEI. The ends were cut back, 7 bases at V and 6 bases at J, with 13 bases in the middle. The CDR3: CASTRQDTEQYF. In DNA form, the CDR3 reads TGTGCCAGCACTAGACAGGACACCGAGCAGTACTTC.

J is TRBJ2-3 and V is TRBV6-5; TRBD2 might be the D (7 bases). This CDR3 contains 12 residues. With 6 bases removed from V and 9 bases from J, the gap between germline ends came to 13 bases. Germline CDR1 is MNHEY and CDR2 is SVGAGI. The CDR3 coding sequence is TGTGCCAGCAGAGTACAGGGAGGGACGCAGTATTTT. It yields the protein CASRVQGGTQYF.

The gene calls are TRBV4-3 and TRBJ1-2; 10 positions agree with TRBD1. Germline trimming cut 1 base from V and 6 bases from J; bases unmatched to any gene: 8. The CDR3 extends over 16 amino acids. Germline CDR1 is LGHNA and CDR2 is YSLEER. CDR3 in amino acids: CASSQVRDRGFNGYTF. As DNA, the CDR3 is TGCGCCAGCAGCCAAGTCCGGGACAGGGGATTCAATGGCTACACCTTC.

The chain joins TRBV18 to TRBJ1-3; 7 bases align to TRBD1. Germline CDR1 KGHSH, CDR2 LQKENI. V shed 3 bases, J shed 7 bases, and the junction held 9 bases outside the gene matches. This CDR3 is 15 amino acids long. The CDR3 bases are TGTGCCAGCTCACCGGGTTCGGACAGGCTGAACACCATATATTTT. This sequence encodes CASSPGSDRLNTIYF.

The chain couples TRBV11-1 to TRBJ2-1; TRBD1 agrees at 7 bases. Germline lookup yields CDR1 SGHAT and CDR2 FQDESV (reference sequence). Trimming took 5 bases from V and 3 from J; bases not matched to a gene: 10. This CDR3 region has 16 residues. The CDR3 spells CASSPQGTPRYNEQFF. CDR3 coding DNA: TGTGCCAGCAGCCCACAGGGGACCCCCCGCTACAATGAGCAGTTCTTC.

The chain carries TRBV5-1 and TRBJ2-2; D remains unclear. Germline CDR1 reads SGHRS; CDR2 reads YFSETQ. The V end was cut by 0 bases, the J end by 5 bases, with 14 bases between. The CDR3 sequence is 16 residues long. DNA for the CDR3: TGCGCCAGCAGCTTGGTAGGCGACACCCGAACCGGGGAGCTGTTTTTT. Translation: CASSLVGDTRTGELFF.

The V gene is TRBV4-2, the J gene TRBJ2-5, with TRBD2 identical over 11 bases. From germline, CDR1 is LGHNA and CDR2 YNFKEQ. The CDR3 consists of 16 residues. V lost 0 bases and J lost 3; bases outside the gene matches: 3. The CDR3 DNA sequence: TGTGCCAGCAGCCAAGATAGCGGGGGGGAGGAAGAGACCCAGTACTTC. It translates to CASSQDSGGEEETQYF.

This rearrangement joins TRBV2 to TRBJ1-1; no reliable D call. The germline CDR1 and CDR2 sequences are SNHLY and FYNNEI. V gave up 7 bases and J gave up 1 base, with 10 bases separating them. The CDR3 contains 13 residues. The CDR3 sequence: CASTRESNTEAFF. CDR3 coding DNA: TGTGCCAGCACGCGAGAATCGAACACTGAAGCTTTCTTT. Filled out from reference TRBV2 and TRBJ1-1, the complete variable domain reads EPEVTQTPSHQVTQMGQEVILRCVPISNHLYFYWYRQILGQKVEFLVSFYNNEISEKSEIFDDQFSVERPDGSNFTLKIRSTKLEDSAMYFCASTRESNTEAFFGQGTRLTVV.

A few counts support this clone. In DNA, the CDR3 is TGCGCCAGCAGGCCCAGCAGGGGACGGACTGAAGCTTTCTTT. Translating gives CASRPSRGRTEAFF. The chain carries TRBV5-1 and TRBJ1-1; tentative D call: TRBD1 (6 bases). The CDR3 is 14 amino acids. Germline V CDR1 and CDR2: SGHRS, YFSETQ. V lost 5 bases to trimming and J lost 5 bases, with 16 bases between them. The full variable domain, with the rest looked up from reference TRBV5-1 and TRBJ1-1, is KAGVTQTPRYLIKTRGQQVTLSCSPISGHRSVSWYQQTPGQGLQFLFEYFSETQRNKGNFPGRFSGRQFSNSRSEMNVSTLELGDSALYLCASRPSRGRTEAFFGQGTRLTVV.

J is TRBJ2-7 and V is TRBV4-3; D gene uncertain. V lost 0 bases to trimming and J lost 3 bases, with 9 bases between them. The germline V gene encodes CDR1 LGHNA and CDR2 YSLEER. The CDR3 contains 14 residues. CDR3 amino acids: CASSQERWSYEQYF. The CDR3 nucleotides are TGCGCCAGCAGCCAAGAACGGTGGAGCTACGAGCAGTACTTC.

The rearrangement joins TRBV7-9 to TRBJ1-4; TRBD1 might be the D (5 bases). Germline CDR1 is SEHNR and CDR2 is FQNEAQ (reference sequence). V dropped 0 bases and J dropped 7 bases, with 9 bases sitting between them. This CDR3 is built from 14 residues. The CDR3 sequence is CASSLAGTAEKLFF. The DNA for the CDR3 is TGTGCCAGCAGCTTAGCAGGGACCGCTGAAAAACTGTTTTTT.

The chain has TRBV7-8 and TRBJ2-1; no firm D call. Deletions cut 0 bases from V and 2 bases from J, with 2 bases between. CDR1 and CDR2 (germline): SGHVS, FQNEAQ. The CDR3 runs 13 residues. The CDR3 coding sequence is TGTGCCAGCAGCTTAGCGCCCTACAATGAGCAGTTCTTC. Its translation: CASSLAPYNEQFF.

The chain is built from TRBV18 and TRBJ1-6, with D maybe TRBD1 (5 bases). This CDR3 contains 16 residues. V was shortened by 3 bases and J by 0 bases, with 9 bases between the two germline ends. The germline gives CDR1 KGHSH, CDR2 LQKENI. The CDR3 protein is CASSPNRSSYNSPLHF. For the CDR3, the DNA is TGTGCCAGCTCACCCAACAGGAGCTCCTATAATTCACCCCTCCACTTT.

V and J are TRBV7-9 and TRBJ1-2, with D possibly TRBD1 on 6 matching bases. The CDR3 consists of 12 residues. Germline V gene lookup returns CDR1 SEHNR and CDR2 FQNEAQ (reference sequence). V lost 5 bases and J lost 6, with 10 bases in between. CDR3 sequence: CASSHRTDGYTF. The CDR3 DNA follows: TGTGCCAGCAGCCACCGGACAGATGGCTACACCTTC.

The chain couples TRBV7-8 to TRBJ2-1; TRBD1 agrees at 7 bases. Germline CDR1 is SGHVS and CDR2 is FQNEAQ. The V gene end was trimmed by 4 bases and the J gene end by 3 bases; junction bases not matched to a gene: 6. The CDR3 loop spans 15 amino acids. The DNA of the CDR3 is TGTGCCAGCAGCTCGGACAGGTGGATCTACAATGAGCAGTTCTTC. Amino acid sequence: CASSSDRWIYNEQFF.

The V call is TRBV5-8, the J call TRBJ1-1; weak D call: TRBD1 (6 bases). This CDR3 is built from 15 residues. Trimming shortened V by 4 bases and J by 5 bases, and 18 bases separated the two germline ends. The germline gives CDR1 SGHTS, CDR2 YDEGEE. CDR3 DNA sequence: TGTGCCAGCAGCAGCTACGAACAGGGTGGAACTGAAGCTTTCTTT. Translation gives CASSSYEQGGTEAFF.

The CDR3 nucleotides are TGTGCCAGCTTGGACAGGGTGAACACCGGGGAGCTGTTTTTT. It codes for CASLDRVNTGELFF. The rearrangement joins TRBV2 to TRBJ2-2; 8 bases are shared with TRBD1. Germline CDR1 and CDR2: SNHLY and FYNNEI. The CDR3 is 14 amino acids. Losses at the gene ends were 8 bases for V and 1 base for J; bases not matched to a gene: 3.